This T cell receptor (beta chain) originates from a study of T cell responses to AZD1222 COVID-19 vaccine. General study points: The reported proportion of spike-specific TCRs targeting unmutated variant regions was nearly half. Only after the peak T cell response were repertoires sampled.

The CDR3 spans 13 residues. With V trimmed by 2 bases and J by 5 bases, 2 bases remained unmatched. The germline V gene has CDR1 SGHTA and CDR2 FQGNSA. About this clone itself: Its specificity is unknown.

Assay: immunoSEQ multiplex PCR; the TCRdb copy retains only in-frame clones and omits some. Of roughly 70,000 clones detected, approximately 83% appear once; the ten largest clones hold about 6.3%. The material sequenced was peripheral blood, taken 28 days after the second AZD1222 dose. The source of this sequence is an adult who received the AZD1222 COVID-19 vaccine. The chain joins TRBV7-2 to TRBJ1-1; 7 nucleotides align to TRBD1. The CDR3 DNA sequence: TGTGCCAGCAGCTTACAGGGGGATACTGAAGCTTTCTTT. This encodes CASSLQGDTEAFF.